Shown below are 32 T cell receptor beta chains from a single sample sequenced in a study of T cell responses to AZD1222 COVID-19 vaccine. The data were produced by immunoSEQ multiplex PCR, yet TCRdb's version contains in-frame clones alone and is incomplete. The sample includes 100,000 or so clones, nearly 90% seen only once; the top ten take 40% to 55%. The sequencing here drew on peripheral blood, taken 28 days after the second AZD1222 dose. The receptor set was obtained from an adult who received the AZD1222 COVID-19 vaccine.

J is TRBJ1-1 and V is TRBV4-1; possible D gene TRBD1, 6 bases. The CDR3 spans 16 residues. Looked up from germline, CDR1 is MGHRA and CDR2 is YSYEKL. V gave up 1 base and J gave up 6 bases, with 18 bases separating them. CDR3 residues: CASSQGVGGAVSEAFF. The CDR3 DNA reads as TGCGCCAGCAGCCAAGGCGTGGGGGGCGCGGTTTCTGAAGCTTTCTTT.

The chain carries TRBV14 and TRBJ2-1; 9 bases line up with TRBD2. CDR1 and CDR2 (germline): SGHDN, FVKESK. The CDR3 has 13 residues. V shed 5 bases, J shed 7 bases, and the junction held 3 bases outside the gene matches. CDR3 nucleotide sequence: TGTGCCAGCAGCATGAGCGGGGGGAATGAGCAGTTCTTC. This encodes CASSMSGGNEQFF.

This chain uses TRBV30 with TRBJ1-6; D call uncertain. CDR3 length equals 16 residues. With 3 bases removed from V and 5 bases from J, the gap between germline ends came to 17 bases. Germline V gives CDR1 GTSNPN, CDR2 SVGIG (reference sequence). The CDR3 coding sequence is TGTGCCTGGAGAGCGGGCCCTTCCCTAAATAATTCACCCCTCCACTTT. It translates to CAWRAGPSLNNSPLHF.

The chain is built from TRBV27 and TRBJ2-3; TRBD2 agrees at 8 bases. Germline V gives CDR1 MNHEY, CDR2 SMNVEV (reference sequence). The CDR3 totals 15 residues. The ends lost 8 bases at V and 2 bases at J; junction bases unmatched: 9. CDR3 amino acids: CASRKRETTTDTQYF. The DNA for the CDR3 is TGTGCCAGCCGGAAGCGGGAGACGACCACAGATACGCAGTATTTT.

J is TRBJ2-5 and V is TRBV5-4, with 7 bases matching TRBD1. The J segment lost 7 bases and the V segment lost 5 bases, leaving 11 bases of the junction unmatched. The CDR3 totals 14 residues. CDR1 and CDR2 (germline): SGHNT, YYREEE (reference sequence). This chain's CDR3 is CASREGQASGTQYF. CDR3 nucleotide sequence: TGTGCCAGCAGGGAAGGACAGGCCTCGGGGACCCAGTACTTC. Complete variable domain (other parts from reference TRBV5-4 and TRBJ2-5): ETGVTQSPTHLIKTRGQQVTLRCSSQSGHNTVSWYQQALGQGPQFIFQYYREEENGRGNFPPRFSGLQFPNYSSELNVNALELDDSALYLCASREGQASGTQYFGPGTRLLVL.

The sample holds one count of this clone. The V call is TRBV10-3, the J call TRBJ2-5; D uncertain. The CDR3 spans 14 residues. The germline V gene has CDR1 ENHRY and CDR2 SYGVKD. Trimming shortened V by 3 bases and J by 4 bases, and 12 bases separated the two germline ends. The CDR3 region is CAISDNWLGETQYF. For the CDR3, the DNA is TGTGCCATCAGTGATAATTGGTTGGGAGAGACCCAGTACTTC.

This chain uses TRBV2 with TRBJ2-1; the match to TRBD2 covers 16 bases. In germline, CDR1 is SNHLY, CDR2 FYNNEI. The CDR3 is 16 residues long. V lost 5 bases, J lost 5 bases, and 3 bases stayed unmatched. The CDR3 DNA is TGTGCCAGCAGTTTGGGACTAGCGGGAGGGGACAATGAGCAGTTCTTC. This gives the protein CASSLGLAGGDNEQFF.

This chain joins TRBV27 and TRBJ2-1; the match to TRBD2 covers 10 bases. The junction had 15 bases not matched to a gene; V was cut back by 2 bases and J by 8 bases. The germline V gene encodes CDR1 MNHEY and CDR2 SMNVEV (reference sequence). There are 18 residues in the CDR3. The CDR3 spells CASSLTAGGPGGKHEQFF. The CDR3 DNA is TGTGCCAGCAGTTTAACAGCGGGAGGGCCAGGCGGCAAGCATGAGCAGTTCTTC.

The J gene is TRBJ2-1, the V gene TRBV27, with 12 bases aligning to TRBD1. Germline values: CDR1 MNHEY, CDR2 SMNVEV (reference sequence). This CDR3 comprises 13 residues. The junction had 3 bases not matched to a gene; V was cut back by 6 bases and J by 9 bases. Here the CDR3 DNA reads TGTGCCAGCAGGGGACAGGGGGCGGTTGAGCAGTTCTTC. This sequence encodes CASRGQGAVEQFF.

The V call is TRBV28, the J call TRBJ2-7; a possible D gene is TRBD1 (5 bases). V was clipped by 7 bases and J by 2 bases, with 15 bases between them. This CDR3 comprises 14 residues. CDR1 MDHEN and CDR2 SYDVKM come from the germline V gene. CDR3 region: CASTYASGPYEQYF. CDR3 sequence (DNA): TGTGCCAGCACCTACGCGTCAGGGCCCTACGAGCAGTACTTC.

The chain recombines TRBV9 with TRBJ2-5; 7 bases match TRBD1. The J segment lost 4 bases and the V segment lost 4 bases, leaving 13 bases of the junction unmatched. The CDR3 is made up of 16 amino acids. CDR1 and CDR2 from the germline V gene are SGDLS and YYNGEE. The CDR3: CASSSGWGQFGETQYF. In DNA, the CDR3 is TGTGCCAGCAGCTCGGGGTGGGGACAGTTCGGAGAGACCCAGTACTTC.

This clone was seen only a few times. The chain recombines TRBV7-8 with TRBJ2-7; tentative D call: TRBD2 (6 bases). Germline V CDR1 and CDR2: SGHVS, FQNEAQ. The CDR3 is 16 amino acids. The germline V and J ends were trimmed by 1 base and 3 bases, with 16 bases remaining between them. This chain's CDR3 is CASSLGVPGASYEQYF. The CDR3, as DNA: TGTGCCAGCAGCTTAGGTGTCCCGGGAGCGAGCTACGAGCAGTACTTC.

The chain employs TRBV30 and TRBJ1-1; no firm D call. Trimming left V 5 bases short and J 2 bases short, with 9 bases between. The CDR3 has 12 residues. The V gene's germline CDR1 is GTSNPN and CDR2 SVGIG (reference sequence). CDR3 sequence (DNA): TGTGCCTGGGAACAGACTAACACTGAAGCTTTCTTT. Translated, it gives CAWEQTNTEAFF.

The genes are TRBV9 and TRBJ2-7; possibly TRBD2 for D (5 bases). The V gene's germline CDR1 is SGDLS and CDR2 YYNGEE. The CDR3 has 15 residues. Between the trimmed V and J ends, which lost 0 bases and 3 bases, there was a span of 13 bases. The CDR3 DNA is TGTGCCAGCAGCGTAGCGGACTCAGTTCTCTACGAGCAGTACTTC. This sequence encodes CASSVADSVLYEQYF.

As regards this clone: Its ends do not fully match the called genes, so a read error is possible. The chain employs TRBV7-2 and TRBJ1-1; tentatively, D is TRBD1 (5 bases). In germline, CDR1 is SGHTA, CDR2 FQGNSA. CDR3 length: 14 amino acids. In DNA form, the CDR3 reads TGTGCCAGCAGCTCCAGGGTGACGAACGCTGAAGCTTTCTTT. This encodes CASSSRVTNAEAFF.

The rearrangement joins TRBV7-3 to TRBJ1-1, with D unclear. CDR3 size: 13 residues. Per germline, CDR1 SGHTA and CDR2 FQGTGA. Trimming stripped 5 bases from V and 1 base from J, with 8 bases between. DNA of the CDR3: TGTGCCAGCAGCCAACAAGGGAACACTGAAGCTTTCTTT. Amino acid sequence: CASSQQGNTEAFF.

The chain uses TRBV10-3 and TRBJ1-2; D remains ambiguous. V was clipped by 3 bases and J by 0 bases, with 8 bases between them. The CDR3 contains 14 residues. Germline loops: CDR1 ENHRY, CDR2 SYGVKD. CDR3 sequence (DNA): TGTGCCATCAGTGACTACGAATCTAACTATGGCTACACCTTC. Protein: CAISDYESNYGYTF.

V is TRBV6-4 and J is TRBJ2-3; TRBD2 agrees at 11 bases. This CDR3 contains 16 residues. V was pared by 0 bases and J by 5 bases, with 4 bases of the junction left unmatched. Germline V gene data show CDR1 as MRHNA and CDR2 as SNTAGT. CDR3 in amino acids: CASSDSTSGKKDTQYF. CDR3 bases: TGTGCCAGCAGTGACTCGACTAGCGGGAAGAAAGATACGCAGTATTTT.

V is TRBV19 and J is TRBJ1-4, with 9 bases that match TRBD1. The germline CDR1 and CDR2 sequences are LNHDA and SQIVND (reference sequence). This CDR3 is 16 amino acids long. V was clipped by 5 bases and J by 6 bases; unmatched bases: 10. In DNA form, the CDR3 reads TGTGCCAGTAGTTTTGCCCCCGACAGGGGGGATGAAAAACTGTTTTTT. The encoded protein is CASSFAPDRGDEKLFF.

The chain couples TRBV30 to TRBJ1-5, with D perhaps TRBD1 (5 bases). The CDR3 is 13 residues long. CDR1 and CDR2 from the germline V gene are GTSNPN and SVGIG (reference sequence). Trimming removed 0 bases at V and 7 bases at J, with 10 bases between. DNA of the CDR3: TGTGCCTGGAGTGTACAGGTATCCCAGCCCCAGCATTTT. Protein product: CAWSVQVSQPQHF.

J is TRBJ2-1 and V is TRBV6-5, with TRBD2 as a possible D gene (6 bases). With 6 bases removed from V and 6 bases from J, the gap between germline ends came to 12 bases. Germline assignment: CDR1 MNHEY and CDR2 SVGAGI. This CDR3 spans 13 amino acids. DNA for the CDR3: TGTGCCAGCAGCTGGAGACTAGGCAATGAGCAGTTCTTC. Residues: CASSWRLGNEQFF.

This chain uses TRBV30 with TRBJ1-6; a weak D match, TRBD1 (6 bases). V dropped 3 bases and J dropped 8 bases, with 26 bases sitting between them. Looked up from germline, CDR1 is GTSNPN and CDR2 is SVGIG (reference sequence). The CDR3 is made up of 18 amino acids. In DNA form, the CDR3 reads TGTGCCTGGAGCCGGACAGTTTGGATTTTAGACAATGATTCACCCCTCCACTTT. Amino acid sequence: CAWSRTVWILDNDSPLHF.

CDR3 amino acids: CASSSDPGAYNEQFF. The DNA of the CDR3 is TGTGCCAGCAGTTCCGATCCCGGGGCCTACAATGAGCAGTTCTTC. The chain links TRBV6-5 to TRBJ2-1; possible D gene TRBD2, 5 bases. The ends were cut back, 4 bases at V and 2 bases at J, with 12 bases in the middle. The CDR3 consists of 15 residues. Germline V gives CDR1 MNHEY, CDR2 SVGAGI.

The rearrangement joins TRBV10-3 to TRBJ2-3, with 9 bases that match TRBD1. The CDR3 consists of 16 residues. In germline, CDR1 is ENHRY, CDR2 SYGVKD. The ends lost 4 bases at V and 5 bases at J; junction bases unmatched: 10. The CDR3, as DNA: TGTGCCATCAGTGGAACCGGGACAGGGAGGAAAGATACGCAGTATTTT. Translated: CAISGTGTGRKDTQYF.

In DNA form, the CDR3 reads TGTGCCAGCAGCTTGGGACTACCGGAGCATGAGCAGTTCTTC. Its translation is CASSLGLPEHEQFF. This chain connects TRBV7-3 to TRBJ2-1; 7 bases line up with TRBD2. Trimming cost V 3 bases and J 8 bases; bases outside gene matches: 7. Germline values: CDR1 SGHTA, CDR2 FQGTGA. The CDR3 loop spans 14 amino acids.

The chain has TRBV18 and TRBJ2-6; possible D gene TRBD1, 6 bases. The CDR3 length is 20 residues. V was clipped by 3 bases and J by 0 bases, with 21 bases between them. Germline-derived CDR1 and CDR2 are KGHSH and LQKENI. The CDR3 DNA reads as TGTGCCAGCTCACCCCGGCAGGGGATTTACTCAGACTCTGGGGCCAACGTCCTGACTTTC. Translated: CASSPRQGIYSDSGANVLTF. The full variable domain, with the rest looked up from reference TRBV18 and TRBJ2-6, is NAGVMQNPRHLVRRRGQEARLRCSPMKGHSHVYWYRQLPEEGLKFMVYLQKENIIDESGMPKERFSAEFPKEGPSILRIQQVVRGDSAAYFCASSPRQGIYSDSGANVLTFGAGSRLTVL.

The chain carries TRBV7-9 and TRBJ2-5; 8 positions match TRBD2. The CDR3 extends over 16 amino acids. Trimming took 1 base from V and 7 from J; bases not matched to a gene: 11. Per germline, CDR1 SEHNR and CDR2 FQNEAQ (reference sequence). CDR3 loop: CASSLGALAASGTQYF. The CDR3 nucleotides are TGTGCCAGCAGCTTAGGAGCACTAGCGGCCTCGGGGACCCAGTACTTC.

CDR3 protein: CASSLTGVSSRNSPLHF. The CDR3 region has the DNA TGTGCCAGCAGCCTAACAGGGGTTAGTTCCCGTAATTCACCCCTCCACTTT. The chain carries TRBV7-2 and TRBJ1-6, with 7 bases lining up with TRBD1. Germline-derived CDR1 and CDR2 are SGHTA and FQGNSA. The CDR3 consists of 17 residues. Germline trimming cut 5 bases from V and 6 bases from J; bases unmatched to any gene: 13.

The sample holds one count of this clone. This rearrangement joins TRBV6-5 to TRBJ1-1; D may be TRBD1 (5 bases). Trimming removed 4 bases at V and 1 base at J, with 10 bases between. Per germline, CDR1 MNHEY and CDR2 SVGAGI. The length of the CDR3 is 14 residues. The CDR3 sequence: CASSFREGNTEAFF. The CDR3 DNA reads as TGTGCCAGCAGTTTCAGGGAAGGGAACACTGAAGCTTTCTTT.

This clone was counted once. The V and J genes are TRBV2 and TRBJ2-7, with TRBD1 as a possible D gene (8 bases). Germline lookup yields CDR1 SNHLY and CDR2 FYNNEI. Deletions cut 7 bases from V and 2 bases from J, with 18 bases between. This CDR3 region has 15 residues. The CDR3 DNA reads TGTGCCAGCATGGGGGGGACAGGTGGAGCCTACGAGCAGTACTTC. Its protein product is CASMGGTGGAYEQYF. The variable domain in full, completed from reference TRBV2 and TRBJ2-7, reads EPEVTQTPSHQVTQMGQEVILRCVPISNHLYFYWYRQILGQKVEFLVSFYNNEISEKSEIFDDQFSVERPDGSNFTLKIRSTKLEDSAMYFCASMGGTGGAYEQYFGPGTRLTVT.

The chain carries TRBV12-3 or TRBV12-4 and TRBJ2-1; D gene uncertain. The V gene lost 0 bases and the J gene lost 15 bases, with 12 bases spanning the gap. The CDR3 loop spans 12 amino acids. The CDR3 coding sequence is TGTGCCAGCAGTTTAGCGGCCACAATAGGGTTCTTC. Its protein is CASSLAATIGFF.

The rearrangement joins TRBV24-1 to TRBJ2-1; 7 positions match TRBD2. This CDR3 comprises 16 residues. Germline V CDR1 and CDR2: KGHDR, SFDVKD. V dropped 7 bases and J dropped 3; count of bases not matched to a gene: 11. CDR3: CATREGRDPRYNEQFF. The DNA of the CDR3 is TGTGCCACCAGGGAGGGGAGGGACCCCCGCTACAATGAGCAGTTCTTC.